This entry features one TCR beta chain sequence. In germline, CDR1 is SNHLY, CDR2 FYNNEI. CDR3 size: 14 residues. V gave up 7 bases and J gave up 2 bases, with 11 bases separating them. This table comes from immunoSEQ multiplex PCR, and its TCRdb copy is limited to in-frame clones, with some not included. There are about 3,100 clones in the sample; 64% occur only once, and roughly a fifth lies in the top ten. Enrolled prospectively were adult allogeneic hematopoietic cell transplant recipients whose graft-versus-host disease was steroid-refractory. This sample stems from a study of tissue T cells after allogeneic stem cell transplantation.

This TCR was sampled from a male patient older than 55 with steroid-refractory graft-versus-host disease after an allogeneic stem cell transplant. Part of the T cell pool may stem from the graft donor. The chain carries TRBV2 and TRBJ2-2; D possibly corresponds to TRBD1 (5 bases). The specimen was jejunal tissue, collected at autopsy. CDR3 DNA: TGTGCCAGCACAACTGACAGAAACACCGGGGAGCTGTTTTTT. Translating gives CASTTDRNTGELFF.